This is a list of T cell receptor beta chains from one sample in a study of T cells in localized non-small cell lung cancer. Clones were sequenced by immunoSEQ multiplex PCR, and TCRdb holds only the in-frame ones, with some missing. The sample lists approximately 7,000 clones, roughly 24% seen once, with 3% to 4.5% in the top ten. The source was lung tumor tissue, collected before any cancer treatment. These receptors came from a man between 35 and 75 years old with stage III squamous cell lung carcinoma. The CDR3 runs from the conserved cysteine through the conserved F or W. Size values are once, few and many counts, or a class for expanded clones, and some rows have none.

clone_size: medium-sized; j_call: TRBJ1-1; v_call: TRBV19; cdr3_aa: CASKETGVPQAEAFF
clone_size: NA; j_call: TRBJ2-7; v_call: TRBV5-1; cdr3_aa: CASSPDRGSGYEQYF
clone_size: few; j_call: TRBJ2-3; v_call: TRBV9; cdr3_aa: CASSVATGSGADTQYF
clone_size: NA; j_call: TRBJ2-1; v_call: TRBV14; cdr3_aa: CASTLALAGEQFF
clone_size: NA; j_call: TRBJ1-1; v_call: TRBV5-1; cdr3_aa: CASSFGFPMNTEAFF
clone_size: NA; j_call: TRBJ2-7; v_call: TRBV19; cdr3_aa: CASSIRLAGTYEQYF
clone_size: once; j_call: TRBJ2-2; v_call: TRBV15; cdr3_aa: CATSTRVLTGELFF
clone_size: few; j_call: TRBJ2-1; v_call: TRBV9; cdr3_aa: CASSLEAGAWVNEQFF
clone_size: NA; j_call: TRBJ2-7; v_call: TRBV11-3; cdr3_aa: CASSTSTGQGGLREQYF
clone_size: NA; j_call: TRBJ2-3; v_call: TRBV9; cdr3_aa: CASSVEAQGTDTQYF
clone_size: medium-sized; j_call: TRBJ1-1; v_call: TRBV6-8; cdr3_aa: CASSYSFDRSAPEAFF
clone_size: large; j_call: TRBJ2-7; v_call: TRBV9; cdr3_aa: CASSVAEHYEQYF
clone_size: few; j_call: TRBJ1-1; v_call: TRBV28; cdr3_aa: CASSPPQRGTEAFF
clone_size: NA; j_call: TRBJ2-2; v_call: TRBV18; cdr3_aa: CASSPLYTGELFF
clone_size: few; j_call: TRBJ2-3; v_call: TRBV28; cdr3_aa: CASSSGGSTDTQYF
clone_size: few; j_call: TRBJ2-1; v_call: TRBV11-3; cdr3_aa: CASSSPGLAGKNEQFF
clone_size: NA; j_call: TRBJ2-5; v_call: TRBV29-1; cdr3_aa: CSVAPRGQETQYF
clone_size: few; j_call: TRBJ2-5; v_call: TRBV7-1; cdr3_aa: CASSFSTAETQYF
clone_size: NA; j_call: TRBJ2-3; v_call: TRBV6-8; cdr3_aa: CASSRGTDTQYF
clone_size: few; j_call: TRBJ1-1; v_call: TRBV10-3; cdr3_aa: CAIRAGTNTEAFF
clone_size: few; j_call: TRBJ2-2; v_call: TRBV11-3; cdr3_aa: CASSLMVGTAGELFF
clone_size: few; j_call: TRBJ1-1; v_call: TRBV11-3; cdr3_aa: CASSGGVMNTEAFF
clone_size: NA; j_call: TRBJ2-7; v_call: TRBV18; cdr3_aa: CASSPPAAPSYEQYF
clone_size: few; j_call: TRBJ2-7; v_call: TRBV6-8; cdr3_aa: CAISARGAGAANEQYF
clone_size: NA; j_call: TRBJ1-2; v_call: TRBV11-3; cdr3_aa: CASSSGVASYGYTF
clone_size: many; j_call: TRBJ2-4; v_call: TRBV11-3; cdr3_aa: CASSLTGPLENIQYF
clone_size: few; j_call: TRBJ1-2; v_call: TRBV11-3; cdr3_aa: CASSLEGTVYGYTF
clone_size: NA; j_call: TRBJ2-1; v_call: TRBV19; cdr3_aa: CASSIRGGLSYNEQFF
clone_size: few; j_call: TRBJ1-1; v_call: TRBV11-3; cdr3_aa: CASSLVAIRMNTEAFF
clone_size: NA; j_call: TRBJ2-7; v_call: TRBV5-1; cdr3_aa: CASSLSGSTYEQYF
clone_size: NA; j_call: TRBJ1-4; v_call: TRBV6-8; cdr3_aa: CASSYLNQEKLFF
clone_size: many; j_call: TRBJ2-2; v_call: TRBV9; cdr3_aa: CASSVPGTGARNTGELFF
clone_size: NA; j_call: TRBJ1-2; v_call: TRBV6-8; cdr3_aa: CASSYDEMSNYGYTF
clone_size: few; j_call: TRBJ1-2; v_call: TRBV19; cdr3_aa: CASSPDGSYGYTF
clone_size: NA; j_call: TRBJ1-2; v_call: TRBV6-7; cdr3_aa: CASRPRDRDGYTF
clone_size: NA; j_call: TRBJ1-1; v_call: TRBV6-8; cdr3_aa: CASSYVRGRWNTEAFF
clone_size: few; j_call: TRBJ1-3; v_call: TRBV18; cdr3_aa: CASSPRGNTIYF
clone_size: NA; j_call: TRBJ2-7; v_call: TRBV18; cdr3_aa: CASSPLGVHEQYF
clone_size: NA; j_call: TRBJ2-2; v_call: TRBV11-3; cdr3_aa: CASSFYRGGNGELFF
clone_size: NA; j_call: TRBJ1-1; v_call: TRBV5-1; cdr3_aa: CASSPLDRGTEAFF
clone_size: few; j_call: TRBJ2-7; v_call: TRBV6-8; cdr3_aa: CASRVAGVPSYEQYF
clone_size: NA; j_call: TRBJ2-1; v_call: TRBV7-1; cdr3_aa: CASRPTKLAGGHNEQFF
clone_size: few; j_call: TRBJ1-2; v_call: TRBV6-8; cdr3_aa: CAISGTGGGYTF
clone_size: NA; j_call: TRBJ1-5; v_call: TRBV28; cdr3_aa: CASSLGSVNQPQHF
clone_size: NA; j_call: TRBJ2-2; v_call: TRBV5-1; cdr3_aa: CASSLGGTANTGELFF
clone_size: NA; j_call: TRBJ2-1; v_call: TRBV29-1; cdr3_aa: CSVRTGTSGGVPQFF
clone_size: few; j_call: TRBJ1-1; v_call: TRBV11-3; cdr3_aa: CASSLQARRTEAFF
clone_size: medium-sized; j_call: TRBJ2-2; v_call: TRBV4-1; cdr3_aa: CASSQDQTGLTGELFF
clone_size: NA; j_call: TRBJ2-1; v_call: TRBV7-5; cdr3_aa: CASSLFAGQGNEQFF
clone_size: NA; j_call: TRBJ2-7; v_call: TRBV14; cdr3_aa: CASSRSSYEQYF
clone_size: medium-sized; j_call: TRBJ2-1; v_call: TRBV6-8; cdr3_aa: CASSWTGVTDEQFF
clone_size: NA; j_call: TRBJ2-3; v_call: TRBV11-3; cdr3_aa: CASSSTSGGLGDTQYF
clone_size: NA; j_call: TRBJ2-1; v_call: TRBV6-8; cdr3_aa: CASSYRGHEQFF
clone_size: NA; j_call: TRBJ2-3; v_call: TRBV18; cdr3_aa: CASSLGGQVDTQYF